Below are 18 T cell receptor beta chains sequenced from a single sample in a study of blood T cell repertoires in COVID-19. The data were produced by immunoSEQ multiplex PCR, yet TCRdb's version contains in-frame clones alone and is incomplete. Among approximately 220,000 clones listed, over 75% were seen once. Sequenced: PBMCs or T cells enriched from blood (not recorded which). Source of these receptors: a woman younger than 30 in a cohort exposed to, infected with or recovered from COVID-19 (not recorded which).

The V gene is TRBV7-3, the J gene TRBJ1-4; D is unclear. V lost 4 bases and J lost 0, with 15 bases in between. Germline V gene lookup returns CDR1 SGHTA and CDR2 FQGTGA. The CDR3 totals 17 residues. This CDR3 reads CASSSAAKDATNEKLFF. The CDR3 DNA sequence: TGTGCCAGCAGCTCAGCGGCAAAAGATGCAACTAATGAAAAACTGTTTTTT.

The chain employs TRBV18 and TRBJ2-7; maybe TRBD1 (5 bases). The germline gives CDR1 KGHSH, CDR2 LQKENI. This CDR3 contains 13 residues. The V gene lost 6 bases and the J gene lost 1 base, with 10 bases spanning the gap. In DNA, the CDR3 is TGTGCCAGCTCGCGCGACAGTTCCTACGAGCAGTACTTC. Residues: CASSRDSSYEQYF.

The V gene is TRBV9, the J gene TRBJ2-7; perhaps TRBD1 as D (6 bases). The CDR3 extends over 16 amino acids. V lost 0 bases and J 4 bases, leaving 17 bases between the germline ends. CDR1 and CDR2 from the germline V gene are SGDLS and YYNGEE. CDR3 protein: CASSVEPGTPLYEQYF. The CDR3 DNA sequence: TGTGCCAGCAGCGTAGAGCCCGGGACACCCTTATACGAGCAGTACTTC.

The chain employs TRBV7-3 and TRBJ2-5; D is possibly TRBD2 (7 bases). This CDR3 comprises 15 residues. V lost 0 bases to trimming and J lost 5 bases, with 13 bases between them. Germline values: CDR1 SGHTA, CDR2 FQGTGA. The CDR3 spells CASSLTGGAFETQYF. DNA for the CDR3: TGTGCCAGCAGCTTAACAGGGGGGGCCTTTGAGACCCAGTACTTC.

The chain carries TRBV6-5 and TRBJ2-5, with a possible D match to TRBD2 (6 bases). This CDR3 has 15 residues. Germline V CDR1 and CDR2: MNHEY, SVGAGI. Trimming took off 5 bases at V and 1 base at J, with 14 bases between the two ends. As DNA, the CDR3 is TGTGCCAGCAGTCGAGGGACTTCAGGCCAAGAGACCCAGTACTTC. It yields the protein CASSRGTSGQETQYF.

The chain couples TRBV6-5 to TRBJ2-1, with TRBD2 matching over 7 bases. The germline CDR1 and CDR2 sequences are MNHEY and SVGAGI. V was pared by 6 bases and J by 9 bases, with 2 bases of the junction left unmatched. The CDR3 sequence is 11 residues long. CDR3 sequence reads: CASSQRGEQFF. Here the CDR3 DNA reads TGTGCCAGCAGCCAGCGGGGTGAGCAGTTCTTC.

CDR3 nucleotides: TGTGCCAGCAGCTTAGTTACTAGCGGGGGACGAGATACGCAGTATTTT. Its translation: CASSLVTSGGRDTQYF. The gene calls are TRBV7-2 and TRBJ2-3, with 11 positions matching TRBD2. The V gene's germline CDR1 is SGHTA and CDR2 FQGNSA. Trimming at V came to 1 base and at J to 5 bases, leaving 5 bases not matched to a gene. The CDR3 is 16 amino acids.

This clone came up once. This sequence joins TRBV15 and TRBJ2-3; maybe TRBD2 (7 bases). The CDR3 loop spans 16 amino acids. The V end lost 5 bases, the J end lost 2 bases, and 17 bases lay between the germline ends. Germline-derived CDR1 and CDR2 are LNHNV and YYDKDF (reference sequence). CDR3 sequence reads: CATSSPWGGPTDTQYF. The CDR3 coding sequence is TGTGCCACCAGCTCCCCCTGGGGGGGCCCCACAGATACGCAGTATTTT.

The chain joins TRBV23-1 to TRBJ2-7, with 8 nucleotides matching TRBD1. TRBV23-1 is filed as an ORF, its function uncertain. The junction had 9 bases not matched to a gene; V was cut back by 4 bases and J by 4 bases. This CDR3 is built from 15 residues. This CDR3 is CASSLAGTGYYEQYF. CDR3 DNA: TGCGCCAGCAGTCTGGCTGGGACAGGTTATTACGAGCAGTACTTC.

This chain joins TRBV19 and TRBJ1-1; perhaps TRBD1 as D (6 bases). Trimming took 5 bases from V and 2 from J, leaving 12 bases between them. The CDR3 is 14 amino acids. Germline V gene lookup returns CDR1 LNHDA and CDR2 SQIVND (reference sequence). The CDR3 loop reads CASSYRASNTEAFF. For the CDR3, the DNA is TGTGCCAGTAGTTACAGGGCATCAAACACTGAAGCTTTCTTT.

CDR3 amino acids: CASSLRSTSGVFTDTQYF. The CDR3 bases are TGTGCCAGCAGTTTAAGGTCGACTAGCGGGGTATTCACAGATACGCAGTATTTT. The J gene is TRBJ2-3, the V gene TRBV28, with 11 bases fitting TRBD2. The ends lost 2 bases at V and 2 bases at J; junction bases unmatched: 9. CDR3 length equals 18 residues. Germline V gene sequence: CDR1 MDHEN, CDR2 SYDVKM.

The CDR3 DNA reads as TGTGCCAGTAGTTTCCAAGTGAGGGTCGGCAATGAGCAGTTCTTC. Translated, it gives CASSFQVRVGNEQFF. V is TRBV19 and J is TRBJ2-1; possibly TRBD2 for D (5 bases). The CDR3 has 15 residues. Germline assignment: CDR1 LNHDA and CDR2 SQIVND (reference sequence). Trimming removed 5 bases at V and 6 bases at J, with 17 bases between.

The chain carries TRBV11-2 and TRBJ2-7, with 11 bases lining up with TRBD1. This CDR3 spans 17 amino acids. The ends lost 1 base at V and 0 bases at J; junction bases unmatched: 5. Germline CDR1 SGHAT, CDR2 FQNNGV. CDR3: CASSLGTGGFSSYEQYF. CDR3 coding DNA: TGTGCCAGCAGCTTAGGGACAGGGGGCTTCAGCTCCTACGAGCAGTACTTC.

The V gene is TRBV28, the J gene TRBJ1-6, with 7 bases identical to TRBD1. This CDR3 region has 16 residues. Germline CDR1 is MDHEN and CDR2 is SYDVKM. V trimming: 4 bases; J trimming: 10 bases; junction bases outside the gene matches: 13. The CDR3 DNA sequence: TGTGCCAGCAGTTCCCCTTCAACAGGGGTACGGTCACCCCTCCACTTT. Translated, it gives CASSSPSTGVRSPLHF.

The V call is TRBV10-3, the J call TRBJ2-5, with 7 bases identical to TRBD1. Looked up from germline, CDR1 is ENHRY and CDR2 is SYGVKD. The CDR3 consists of 20 residues. The J segment lost 2 bases and the V segment lost 5 bases, leaving 23 bases of the junction unmatched. The CDR3 loop is CAISTTRQGFPEADQETQYF. The CDR3 DNA sequence: TGTGCCATCAGTACTACACGACAGGGCTTCCCGGAGGCCGATCAAGAGACCCAGTACTTC.

This clone has just a few counts. V is TRBV19 and J is TRBJ2-7; 8 nucleotides match TRBD2. Germline V lookup: CDR1 LNHDA, CDR2 SQIVND (reference sequence). This CDR3 spans 17 amino acids. With V trimmed by 3 bases and J by 2 bases, 12 bases remained unmatched. CDR3 nucleotide sequence: TGTGCCAGTAGTATTCATGGTAGCGGGGACCCCACCTACGAGCAGTACTTC. This sequence encodes CASSIHGSGDPTYEQYF.

This chain connects TRBV2 to TRBJ1-1; weak D call: TRBD1 (6 bases). From germline, CDR1 is SNHLY and CDR2 FYNNEI. The CDR3 is 15 residues long. Trimming removed 6 bases at V and 0 bases at J, with 14 bases between. CDR3 sequence reads: CASRPGAAMNTEAFF. The CDR3, as DNA: TGTGCCAGCAGGCCAGGGGCGGCCATGAACACTGAAGCTTTCTTT.

There are a few counts of this clone. The V gene is TRBV28, the J gene TRBJ2-2; D gene unclear. V lost 6 bases and J 7 bases, leaving 12 bases between the germline ends. Germline-derived CDR1 and CDR2 are MDHEN and SYDVKM. The CDR3 is 13 amino acids. The CDR3: CASSYQSVGELFF. CDR3 DNA: TGTGCCAGCAGCTATCAATCTGTCGGGGAGCTGTTTTTT. Combining the CDR3 with reference TRBV28 and TRBJ2-2 gives the whole variable domain DVKVTQSSRYLVKRTGEKVFLECVQDMDHENMFWYRQDPGLGLRLIYFSYDVKMKEKGDIPEGYSVSREKKERFSLILESASTNQTSMYLCASSYQSVGELFFGEGSRLTVL.